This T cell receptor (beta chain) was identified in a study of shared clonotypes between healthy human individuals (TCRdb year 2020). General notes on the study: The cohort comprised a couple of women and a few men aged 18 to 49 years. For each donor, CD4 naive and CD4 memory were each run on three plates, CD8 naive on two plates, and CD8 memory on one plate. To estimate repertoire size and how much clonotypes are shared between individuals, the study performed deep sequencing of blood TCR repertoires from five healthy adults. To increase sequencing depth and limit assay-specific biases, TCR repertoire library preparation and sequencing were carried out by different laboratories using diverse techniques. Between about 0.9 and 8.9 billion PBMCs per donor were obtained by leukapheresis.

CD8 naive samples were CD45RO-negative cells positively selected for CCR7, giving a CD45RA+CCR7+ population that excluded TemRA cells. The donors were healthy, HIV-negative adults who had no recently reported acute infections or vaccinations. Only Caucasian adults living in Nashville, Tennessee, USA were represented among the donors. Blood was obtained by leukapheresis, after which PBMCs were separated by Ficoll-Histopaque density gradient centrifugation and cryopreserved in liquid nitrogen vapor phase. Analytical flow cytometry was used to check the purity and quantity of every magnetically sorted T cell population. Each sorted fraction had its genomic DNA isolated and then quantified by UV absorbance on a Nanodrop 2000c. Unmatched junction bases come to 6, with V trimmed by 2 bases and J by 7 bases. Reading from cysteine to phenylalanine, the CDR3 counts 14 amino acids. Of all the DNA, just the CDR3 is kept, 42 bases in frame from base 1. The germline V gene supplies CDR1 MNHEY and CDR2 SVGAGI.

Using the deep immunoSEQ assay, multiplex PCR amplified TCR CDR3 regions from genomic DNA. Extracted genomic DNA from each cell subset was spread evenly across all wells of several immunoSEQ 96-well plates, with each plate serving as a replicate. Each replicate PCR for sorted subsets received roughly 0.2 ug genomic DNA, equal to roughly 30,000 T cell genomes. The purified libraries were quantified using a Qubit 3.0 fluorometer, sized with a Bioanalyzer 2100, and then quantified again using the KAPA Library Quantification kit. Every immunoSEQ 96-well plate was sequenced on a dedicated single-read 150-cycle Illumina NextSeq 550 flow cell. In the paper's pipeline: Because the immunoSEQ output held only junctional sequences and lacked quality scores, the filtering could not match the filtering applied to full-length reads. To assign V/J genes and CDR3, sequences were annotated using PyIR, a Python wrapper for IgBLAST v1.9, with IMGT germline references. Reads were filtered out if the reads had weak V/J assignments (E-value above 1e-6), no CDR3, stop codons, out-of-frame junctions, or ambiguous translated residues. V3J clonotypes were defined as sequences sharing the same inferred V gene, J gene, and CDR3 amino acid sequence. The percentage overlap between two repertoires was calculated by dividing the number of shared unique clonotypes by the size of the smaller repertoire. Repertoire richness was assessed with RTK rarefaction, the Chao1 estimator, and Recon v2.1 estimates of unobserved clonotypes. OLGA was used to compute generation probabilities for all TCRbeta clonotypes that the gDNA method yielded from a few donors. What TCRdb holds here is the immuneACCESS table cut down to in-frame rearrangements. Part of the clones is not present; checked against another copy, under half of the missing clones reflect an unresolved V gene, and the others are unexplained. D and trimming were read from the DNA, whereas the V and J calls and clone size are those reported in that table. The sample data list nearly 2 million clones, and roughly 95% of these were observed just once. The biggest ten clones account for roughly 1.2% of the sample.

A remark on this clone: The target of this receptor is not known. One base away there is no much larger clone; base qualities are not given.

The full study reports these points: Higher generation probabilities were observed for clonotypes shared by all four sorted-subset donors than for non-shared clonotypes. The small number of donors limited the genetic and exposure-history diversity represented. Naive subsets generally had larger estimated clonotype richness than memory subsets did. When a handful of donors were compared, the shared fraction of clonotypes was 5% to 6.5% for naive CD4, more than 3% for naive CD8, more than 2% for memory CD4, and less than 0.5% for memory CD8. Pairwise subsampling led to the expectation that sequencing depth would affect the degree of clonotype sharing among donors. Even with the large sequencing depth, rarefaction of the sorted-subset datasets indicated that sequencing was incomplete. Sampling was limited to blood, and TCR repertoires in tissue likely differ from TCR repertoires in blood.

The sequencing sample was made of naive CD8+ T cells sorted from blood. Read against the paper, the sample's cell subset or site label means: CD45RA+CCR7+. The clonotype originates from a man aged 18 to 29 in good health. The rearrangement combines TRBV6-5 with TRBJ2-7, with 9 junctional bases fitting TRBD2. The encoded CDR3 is CASSYRSSGIEQYF. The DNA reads TGTGCCAGCAGTTACCGGTCTAGCGGGATAGAGCAGTACTTC.